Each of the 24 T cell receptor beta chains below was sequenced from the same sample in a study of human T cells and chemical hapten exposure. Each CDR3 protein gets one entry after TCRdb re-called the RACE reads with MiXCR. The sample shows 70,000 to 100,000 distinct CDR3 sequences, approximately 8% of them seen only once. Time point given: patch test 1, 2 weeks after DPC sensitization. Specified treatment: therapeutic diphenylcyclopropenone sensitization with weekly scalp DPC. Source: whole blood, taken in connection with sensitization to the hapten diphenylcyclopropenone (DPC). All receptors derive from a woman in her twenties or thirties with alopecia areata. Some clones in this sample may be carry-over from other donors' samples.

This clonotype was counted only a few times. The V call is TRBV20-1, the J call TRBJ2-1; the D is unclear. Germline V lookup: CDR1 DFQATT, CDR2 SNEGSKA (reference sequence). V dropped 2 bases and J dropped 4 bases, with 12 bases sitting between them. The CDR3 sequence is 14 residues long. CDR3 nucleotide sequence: TGCAGTGCTAGAATCCGGGCTGCATACAATGAGCAGTTCTTC. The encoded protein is CSARIRAAYNEQFF.

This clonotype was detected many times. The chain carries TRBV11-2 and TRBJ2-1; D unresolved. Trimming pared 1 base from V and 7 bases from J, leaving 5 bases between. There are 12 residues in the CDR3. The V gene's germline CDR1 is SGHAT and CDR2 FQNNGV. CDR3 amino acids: CASSLVGNEQFF. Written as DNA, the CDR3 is TGTGCCAGCAGCTTAGTGGGGAATGAGCAGTTCTTC.

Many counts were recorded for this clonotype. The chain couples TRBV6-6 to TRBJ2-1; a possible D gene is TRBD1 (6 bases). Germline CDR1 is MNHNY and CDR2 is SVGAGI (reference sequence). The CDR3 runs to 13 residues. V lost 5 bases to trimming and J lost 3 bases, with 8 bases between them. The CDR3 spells CASSQDSYNEQFF. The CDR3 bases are TGTGCCAGCAGTCAGGACAGCTACAATGAGCAGTTCTTC.

The CDR3 DNA is TGTGCCAGCAGCCGTTCGTCCGACCACGAGCAGTACTTC. Its protein product is CASSRSSDHEQYF. The chain couples TRBV11-2 to TRBJ2-7; D uncertain. Germline V gene lookup returns CDR1 SGHAT and CDR2 FQNNGV. Trimming left V 5 bases short and J 5 bases short, with 13 bases between. The CDR3 extends over 13 amino acids.

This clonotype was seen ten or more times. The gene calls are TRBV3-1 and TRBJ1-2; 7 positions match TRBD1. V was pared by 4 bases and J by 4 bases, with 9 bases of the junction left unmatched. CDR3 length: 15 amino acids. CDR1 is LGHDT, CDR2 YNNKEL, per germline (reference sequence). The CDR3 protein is CASSPRTGGIYGYTF. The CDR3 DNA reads TGTGCCAGCAGCCCCCGGACAGGCGGGATCTATGGCTACACCTTC.

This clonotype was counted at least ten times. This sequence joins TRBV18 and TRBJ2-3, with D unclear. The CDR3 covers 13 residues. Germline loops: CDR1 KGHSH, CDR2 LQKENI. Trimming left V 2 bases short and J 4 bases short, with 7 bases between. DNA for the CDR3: TGTGCCAGCTCACCAGGCCGGGCAGATACGCAGTATTTT. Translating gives CASSPGRADTQYF.

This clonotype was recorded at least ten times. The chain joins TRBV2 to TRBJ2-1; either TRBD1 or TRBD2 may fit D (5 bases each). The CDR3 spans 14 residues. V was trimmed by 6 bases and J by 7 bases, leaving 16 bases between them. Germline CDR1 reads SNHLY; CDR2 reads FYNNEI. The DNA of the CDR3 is TGTGCCAGCAGGGTAAGCCCGGGGACGAATGAGCAGTTCTTC. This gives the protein CASRVSPGTNEQFF.

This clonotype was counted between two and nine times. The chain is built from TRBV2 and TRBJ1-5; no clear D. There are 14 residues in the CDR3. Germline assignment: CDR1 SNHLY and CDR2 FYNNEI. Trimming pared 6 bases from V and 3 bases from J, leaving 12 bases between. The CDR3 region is CASRGDGDNQPQHF. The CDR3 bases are TGTGCCAGCAGAGGCGACGGGGACAATCAGCCCCAGCATTTT.

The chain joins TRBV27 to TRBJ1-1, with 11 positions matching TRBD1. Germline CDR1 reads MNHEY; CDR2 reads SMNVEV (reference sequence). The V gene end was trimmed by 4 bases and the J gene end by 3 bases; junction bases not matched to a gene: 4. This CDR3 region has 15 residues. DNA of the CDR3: TGTGCCAGCAGTTCCTGGGACAGGGGGGACACTGAAGCTTTCTTT. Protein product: CASSSWDRGDTEAFF.

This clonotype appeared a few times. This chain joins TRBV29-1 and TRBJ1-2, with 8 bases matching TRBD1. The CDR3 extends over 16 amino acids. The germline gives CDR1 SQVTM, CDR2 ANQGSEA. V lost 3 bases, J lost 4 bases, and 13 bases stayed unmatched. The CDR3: CSVEALRGPQSYGYTF. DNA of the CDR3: TGCAGCGTTGAGGCACTCAGGGGGCCGCAATCCTATGGCTACACCTTC.

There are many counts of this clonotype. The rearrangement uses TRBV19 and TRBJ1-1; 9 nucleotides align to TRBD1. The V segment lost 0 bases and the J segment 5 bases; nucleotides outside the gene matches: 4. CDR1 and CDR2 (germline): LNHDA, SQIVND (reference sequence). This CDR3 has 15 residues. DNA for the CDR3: TGTGCCAGTAGTATAGATCACAGGGGGCAGACTGAAGCTTTCTTT. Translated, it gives CASSIDHRGQTEAFF.

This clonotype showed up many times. CDR3 region: CASSLDRGTEAFF. The CDR3 coding sequence is TGCGCCAGCAGCTTGGACCGGGGGACTGAAGCTTTCTTT. The rearrangement links TRBV5-1 to TRBJ1-1; the D gene is possibly TRBD1 (5 bases). Germline V gene data show CDR1 as SGHRS and CDR2 as YFSETQ. The CDR3 spans 13 residues. Trimming took off 0 bases at V and 5 bases at J, with 8 bases between the two ends.

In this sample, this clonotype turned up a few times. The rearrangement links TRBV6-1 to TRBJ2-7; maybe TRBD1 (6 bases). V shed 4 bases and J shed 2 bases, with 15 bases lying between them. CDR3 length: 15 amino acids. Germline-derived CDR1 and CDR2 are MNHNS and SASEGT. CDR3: CASSASAGATYEQYF. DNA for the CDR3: TGTGCCAGCAGTGCATCGGCAGGGGCGACCTACGAGCAGTACTTC.

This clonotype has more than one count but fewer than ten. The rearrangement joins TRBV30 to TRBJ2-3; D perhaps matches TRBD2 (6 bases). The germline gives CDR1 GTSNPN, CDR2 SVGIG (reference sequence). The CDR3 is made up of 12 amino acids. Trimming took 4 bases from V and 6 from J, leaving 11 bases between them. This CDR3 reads CAWNSGEDTQYF. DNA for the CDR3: TGTGCCTGGAATTCGGGGGAGGATACGCAGTATTTT.

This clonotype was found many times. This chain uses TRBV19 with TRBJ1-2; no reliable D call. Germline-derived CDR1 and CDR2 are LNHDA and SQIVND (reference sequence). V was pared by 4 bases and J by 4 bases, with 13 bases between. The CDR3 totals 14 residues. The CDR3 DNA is TGTGCCAGTAGTAAGGTGCCTTCCTCCTATGGCTACACCTTC. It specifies CASSKVPSSYGYTF.

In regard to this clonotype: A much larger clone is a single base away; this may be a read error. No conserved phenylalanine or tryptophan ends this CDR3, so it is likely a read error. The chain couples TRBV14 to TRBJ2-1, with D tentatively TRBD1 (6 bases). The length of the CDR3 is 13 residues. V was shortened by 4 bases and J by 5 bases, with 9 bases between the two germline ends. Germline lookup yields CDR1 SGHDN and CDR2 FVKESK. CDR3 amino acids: CASSLGANNEQFY. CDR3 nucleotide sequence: TGTGCCAGCAGCCTGGGGGCTAACAATGAGCAGTTCTAC.

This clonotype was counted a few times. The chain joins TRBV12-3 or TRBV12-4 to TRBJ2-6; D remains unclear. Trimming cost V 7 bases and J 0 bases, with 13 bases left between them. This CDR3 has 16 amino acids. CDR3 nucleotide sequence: TGTGCCAGCAATAACAGCCCCGGCTCTGGGGCCAACGTCCTGACTTTC. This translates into CASNNSPGSGANVLTF.

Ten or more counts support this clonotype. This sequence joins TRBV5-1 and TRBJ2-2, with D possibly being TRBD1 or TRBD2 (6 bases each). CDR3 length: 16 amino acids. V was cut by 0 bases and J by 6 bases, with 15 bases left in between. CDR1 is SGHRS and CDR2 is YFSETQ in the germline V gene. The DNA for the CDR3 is TGCGCCAGCAGCTTGGCCCGGGGGACACAGGCCGGGGAGCTGTTTTTT. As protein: CASSLARGTQAGELFF.

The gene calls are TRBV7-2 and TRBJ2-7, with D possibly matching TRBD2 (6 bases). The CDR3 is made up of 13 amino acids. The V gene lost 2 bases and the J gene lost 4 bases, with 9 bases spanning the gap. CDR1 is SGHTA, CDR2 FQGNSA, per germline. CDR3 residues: CASSLSRGYEQYF. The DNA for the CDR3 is TGTGCCAGCAGCTTATCTCGGGGGTACGAGCAGTACTTC.

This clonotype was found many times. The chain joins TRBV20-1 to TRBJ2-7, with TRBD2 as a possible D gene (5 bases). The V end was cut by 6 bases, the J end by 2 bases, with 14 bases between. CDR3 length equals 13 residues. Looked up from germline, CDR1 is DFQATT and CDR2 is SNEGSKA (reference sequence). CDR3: CSASTTGTYEQYF. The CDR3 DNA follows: TGCAGTGCCTCAACAACGGGGACCTACGAGCAGTACTTC.

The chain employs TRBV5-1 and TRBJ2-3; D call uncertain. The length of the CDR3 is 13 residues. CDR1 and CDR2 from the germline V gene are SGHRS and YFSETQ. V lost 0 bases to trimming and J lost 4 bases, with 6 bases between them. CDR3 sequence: CASSLDSADTQYF. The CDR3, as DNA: TGCGCCAGCAGCTTGGATTCCGCAGATACGCAGTATTTT.

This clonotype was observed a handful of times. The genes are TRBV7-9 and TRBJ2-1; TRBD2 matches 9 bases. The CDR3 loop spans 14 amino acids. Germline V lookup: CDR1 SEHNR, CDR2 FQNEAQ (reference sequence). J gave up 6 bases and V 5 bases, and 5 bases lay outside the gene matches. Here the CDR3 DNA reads TGTGCCAGCAGCCTTAGCGGGGGCCCCAATGAGCAGTTCTTC. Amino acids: CASSLSGGPNEQFF.

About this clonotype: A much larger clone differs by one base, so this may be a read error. The CDR3 nucleotides are TGTGCCATCAGTGAGTCGACAGAAGAAAACTATGGCTACACCTTC. It is translated as CAISESTEENYGYTF. The chain has TRBV10-3 and TRBJ1-2; D is perhaps TRBD1 (5 bases). This CDR3 has 15 amino acids. Deletions cut 0 bases from V and 2 bases from J, with 10 bases between. Germline CDR1 is ENHRY and CDR2 is SYGVKD.

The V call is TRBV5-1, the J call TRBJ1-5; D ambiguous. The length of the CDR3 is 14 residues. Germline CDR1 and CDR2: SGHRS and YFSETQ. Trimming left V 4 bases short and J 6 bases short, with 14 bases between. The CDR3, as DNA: TGCGCCAGCAGCGAGGGAGTATCGGGTCAGCCCCAGCATTTT. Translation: CASSEGVSGQPQHF. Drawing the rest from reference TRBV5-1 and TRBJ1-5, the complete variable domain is KAGVTQTPRYLIKTRGQQVTLSCSPISGHRSVSWYQQTPGQGLQFLFEYFSETQRNKGNFPGRFSGRQFSNSRSEMNVSTLELGDSALYLCASSEGVSGQPQHFGDGTRLSIL.